Below, 14 T cell receptor beta chains from the same sample are listed, as sequenced in a study of blood T cell repertoires in COVID-19. Profiled with immunoSEQ multiplex PCR; TCRdb holds only in-frame clones, not every one. The sample lists more than 150,000 clones; roughly nine tenths were seen once. The specimen was peripheral blood. Receptors were obtained from a woman between 40 and 50 years old with acute or convalescent COVID-19.

The chain employs TRBV5-5 and TRBJ2-7; D gene unclear. Per the germline V gene, CDR1 is SGHKS and CDR2 is YYEKEE (reference sequence). The CDR3 covers 15 residues. V was shortened by 2 bases and J by 0 bases, with 12 bases between the two germline ends. Written as DNA, the CDR3 is TGTGCCAGCAGCTTTACTCTCCCGAGCTCCTACGAGCAGTACTTC. Translating it yields CASSFTLPSSYEQYF.

The rearrangement uses TRBV12-3 or TRBV12-4 and TRBJ2-1; D may be TRBD2 (6 bases). This CDR3 contains 11 residues. V shed 6 bases and J shed 10 bases, with 10 bases lying between them. The CDR3, as DNA: TGTGCCAGCAGAAGCGGACTAGAGCAGTTCTTC. Encoded protein: CASRSGLEQFF.

The chain joins TRBV7-3 to TRBJ2-1, with TRBD2 identical over 7 bases. The V gene's germline CDR1 is SGHTA and CDR2 FQGTGA. The CDR3 is made up of 15 amino acids. With 4 bases clipped from V and 0 bases from J, the junction kept 3 bases outside the gene matches. The CDR3: CASSSSGTSYNEQFF. The CDR3 nucleotides are TGTGCCAGCAGCTCTAGCGGTACCTCCTACAATGAGCAGTTCTTC.

This clone came up a few times. One junction end disagrees with the germline gene, perhaps due to a read error. CDR3 residues: CASSLLPGTGGLKEQYF. DNA of the CDR3: TGTGCTAGCAGCTTACTTCCCGGGACAGGGGGCTTAAAAGAGCAGTACTTC. V and J are TRBV7-7 and TRBJ2-7; 12 bases line up with TRBD1. In germline, CDR1 is SSHAT, CDR2 FNYEAQ (reference sequence). This CDR3 has 17 residues. The full variable domain, rest sourced from reference TRBV7-7 and TRBJ2-7, is GAGVSQSPRYKVTKRGQDVTLRCDPISSHATLYWYQQALGQGPEFLTYFNYEAQPDKSGLPSDRFSAERPEGSISTLTIQRTEQRDSAMYRCASSLLPGTGGLKEQYFGPGTRLTVT.

This chain connects TRBV2 to TRBJ1-4; D might be TRBD1 (6 bases). The CDR3 runs to 20 residues. In germline, CDR1 is SNHLY, CDR2 FYNNEI. Trimming left V 3 bases short and J 0 bases short, with 23 bases between. The DNA of the CDR3 is TGTGCCAGCAGTGAGTTTTTCGGTCGACAGGCTTCGTCAACTAATGAAAAACTGTTTTTT. Its translation: CASSEFFGRQASSTNEKLFF. Together with reference TRBV2 and TRBJ1-4, the CDR3 gives the full variable domain: EPEVTQTPSHQVTQMGQEVILRCVPISNHLYFYWYRQILGQKVEFLVSFYNNEISEKSEIFDDQFSVERPDGSNFTLKIRSTKLEDSAMYFCASSEFFGRQASSTNEKLFFGSGTQLSVL.

This chain links TRBV28 with TRBJ2-7; D is perhaps TRBD1 (6 bases). Trimming stripped 7 bases from V and 2 bases from J, with 15 bases between. The CDR3 extends over 14 amino acids. Germline V gene sequence: CDR1 MDHEN, CDR2 SYDVKM. CDR3 sequence (DNA): TGTGCCAGCACTAGGGGGTATACCACCTACGAGCAGTACTTC. It yields the protein CASTRGYTTYEQYF. Supplemented by reference TRBV28 and TRBJ2-7, the full variable domain reads DVKVTQSSRYLVKRTGEKVFLECVQDMDHENMFWYRQDPGLGLRLIYFSYDVKMKEKGDIPEGYSVSREKKERFSLILESASTNQTSMYLCASTRGYTTYEQYFGPGTRLTVT.

CDR3 sequence: CASSLGLAGRDTQYF. The CDR3 region has the DNA TGTGCCAGCAGCCTCGGGCTAGCGGGTAGAGATACGCAGTATTTT. This chain joins TRBV7-3 and TRBJ2-3, with 8 bases that match TRBD2. Germline lookup yields CDR1 SGHTA and CDR2 FQGTGA. Trimming removed 5 bases from V and 5 bases from J; junction bases left unmatched: 9. This CDR3 spans 15 amino acids.

The gene calls are TRBV19 and TRBJ1-5, with D perhaps matching TRBD1 (6 bases). Germline CDR1 is LNHDA and CDR2 is SQIVND (reference sequence). The CDR3 length is 16 residues. The V gene lost 7 bases and the J gene lost 0 bases, with 16 bases spanning the gap. Here the CDR3 DNA reads TGTGCCAGTATCAAAAACAGGGACTATAGCAATCAGCCCCAGCATTTT. Translating gives CASIKNRDYSNQPQHF.

J is TRBJ2-5 and V is TRBV3-1 (or the pseudogene TRBV3-2), with TRBD2 matching 14 bases. V was clipped by 4 bases and J by 4 bases; unmatched bases: 11. From germline, CDR1 is LGHDT and CDR2 YNNKEL (reference sequence). The CDR3 loop spans 18 amino acids. Written as DNA, the CDR3 is TGTGCCAGCAGCCTATCCGGGACTAGCGGGGGTGGAGGAGAGACCCAGTACTTC. Its translation is CASSLSGTSGGGGETQYF.

The chain recombines TRBV5-1 with TRBJ2-7; the match to TRBD1 covers 12 bases. The CDR3 has 15 residues. With V trimmed by 4 bases and J by 4 bases, 6 bases remained unmatched. Looked up from germline, CDR1 is SGHRS and CDR2 is YFSETQ. CDR3 nucleotide sequence: TGCGCCAGCAGCCCCGGGACAGGGGGCTGGTACGAGCAGTACTTC. Encoded protein: CASSPGTGGWYEQYF.

V and J are TRBV4-1 and TRBJ2-3; 8 nucleotides align to TRBD1. The CDR3 length is 16 residues. The germline V gene encodes CDR1 MGHRA and CDR2 YSYEKL. V trimming: 4 bases; J trimming: 4 bases; junction bases outside the gene matches: 10. DNA of the CDR3: TGCGCCAGCAGCCCCCACTCGCTGACAGGGGCAGATACGCAGTATTTT. It codes for CASSPHSLTGADTQYF.

The chain uses TRBV4-1 and TRBJ2-1; D unresolved. The V end was cut by 3 bases, the J end by 7 bases, with 19 bases between. This CDR3 spans 16 amino acids. Per germline, CDR1 MGHRA and CDR2 YSYEKL. DNA of the CDR3: TGCGCCAGCAGCCAGGTCCTAGGTCCTTTAAGGAATGAGCAGTTCTTC. This translates into CASSQVLGPLRNEQFF.

The chain has TRBV18 and TRBJ2-3; the match to TRBD1 covers 7 bases. The CDR3 sequence is 16 residues long. V dropped 5 bases and J dropped 4; count of bases not matched to a gene: 12. The V gene's germline CDR1 is KGHSH and CDR2 LQKENI. DNA of the CDR3: TGTGCCAGCTCATCCAGACAGGGCGATCGAGCAGATACGCAGTATTTT. It codes for CASSSRQGDRADTQYF.

The J gene is TRBJ2-2, the V gene TRBV10-1; 10 bases match TRBD1. The CDR3 totals 16 residues. Losses at the gene ends were 3 bases for V and 4 bases for J; bases not matched to a gene: 5. Germline V gives CDR1 WNHNN, CDR2 SYGVQD (reference sequence). CDR3 residues: CASSDRTGGLTGELFF. CDR3 DNA sequence: TGCGCCAGCAGTGACCGGACAGGGGGTCTCACCGGGGAGCTGTTTTTT.